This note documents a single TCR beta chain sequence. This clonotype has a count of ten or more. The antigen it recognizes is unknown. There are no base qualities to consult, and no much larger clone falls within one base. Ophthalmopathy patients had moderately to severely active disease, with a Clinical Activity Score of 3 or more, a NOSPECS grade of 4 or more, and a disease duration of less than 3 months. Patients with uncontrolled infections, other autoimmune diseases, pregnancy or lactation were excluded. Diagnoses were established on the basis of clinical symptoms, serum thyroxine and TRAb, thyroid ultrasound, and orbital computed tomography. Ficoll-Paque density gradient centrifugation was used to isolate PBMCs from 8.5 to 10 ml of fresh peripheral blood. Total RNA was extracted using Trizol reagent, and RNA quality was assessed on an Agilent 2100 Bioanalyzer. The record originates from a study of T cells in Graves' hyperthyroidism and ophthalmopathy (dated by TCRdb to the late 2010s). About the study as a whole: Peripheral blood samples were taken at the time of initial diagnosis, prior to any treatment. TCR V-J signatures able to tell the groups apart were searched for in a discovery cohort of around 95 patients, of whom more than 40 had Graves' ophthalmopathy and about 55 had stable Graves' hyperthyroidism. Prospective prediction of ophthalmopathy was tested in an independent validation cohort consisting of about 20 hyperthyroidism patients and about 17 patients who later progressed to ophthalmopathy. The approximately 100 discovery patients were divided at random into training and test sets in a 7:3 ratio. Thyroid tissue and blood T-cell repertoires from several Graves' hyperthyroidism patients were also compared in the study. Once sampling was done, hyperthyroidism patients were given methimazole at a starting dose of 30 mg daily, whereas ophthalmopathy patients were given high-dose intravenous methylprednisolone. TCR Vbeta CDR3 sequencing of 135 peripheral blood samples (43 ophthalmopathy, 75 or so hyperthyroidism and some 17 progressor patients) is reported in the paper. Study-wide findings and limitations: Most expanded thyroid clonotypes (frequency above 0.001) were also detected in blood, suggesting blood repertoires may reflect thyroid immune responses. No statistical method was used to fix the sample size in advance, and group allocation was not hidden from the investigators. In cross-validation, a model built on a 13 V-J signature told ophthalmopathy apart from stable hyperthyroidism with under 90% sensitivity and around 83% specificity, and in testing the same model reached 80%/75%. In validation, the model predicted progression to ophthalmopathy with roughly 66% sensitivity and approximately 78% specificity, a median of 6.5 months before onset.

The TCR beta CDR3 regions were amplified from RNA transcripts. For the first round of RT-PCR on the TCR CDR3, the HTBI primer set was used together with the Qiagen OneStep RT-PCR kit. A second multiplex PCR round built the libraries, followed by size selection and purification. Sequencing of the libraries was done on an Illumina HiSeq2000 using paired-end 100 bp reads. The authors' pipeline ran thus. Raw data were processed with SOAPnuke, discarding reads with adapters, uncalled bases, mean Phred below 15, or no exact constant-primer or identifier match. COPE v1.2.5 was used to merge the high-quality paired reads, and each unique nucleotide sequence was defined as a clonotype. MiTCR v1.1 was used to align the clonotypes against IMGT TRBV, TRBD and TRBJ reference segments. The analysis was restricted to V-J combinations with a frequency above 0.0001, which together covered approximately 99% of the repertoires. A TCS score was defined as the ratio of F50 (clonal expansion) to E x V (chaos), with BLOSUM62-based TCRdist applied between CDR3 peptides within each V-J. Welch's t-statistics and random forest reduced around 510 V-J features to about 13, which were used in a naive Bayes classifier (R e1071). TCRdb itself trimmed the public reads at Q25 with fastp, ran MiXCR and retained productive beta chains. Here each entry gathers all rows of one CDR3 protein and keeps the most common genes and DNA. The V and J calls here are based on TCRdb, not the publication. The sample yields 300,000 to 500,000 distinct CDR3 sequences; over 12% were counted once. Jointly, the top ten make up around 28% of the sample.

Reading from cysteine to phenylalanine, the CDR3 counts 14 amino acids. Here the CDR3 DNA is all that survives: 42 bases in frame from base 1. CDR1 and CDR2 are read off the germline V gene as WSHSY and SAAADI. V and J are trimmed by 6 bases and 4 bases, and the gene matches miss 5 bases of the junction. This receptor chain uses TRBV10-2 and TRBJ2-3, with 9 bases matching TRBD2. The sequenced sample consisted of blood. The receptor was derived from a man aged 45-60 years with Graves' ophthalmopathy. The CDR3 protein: CASRAGGGSDTQYF. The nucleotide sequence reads TGCGCCAGCAGAGCGGGAGGTGGATCAGATACGCAGTATTTT.